This paragraph covers one T cell receptor beta chain sequence. Its binding antigen is unknown. Base qualities are not recorded, but no much larger clone differs from it by a single base. Library creation used the immunoSEQ multiplex PCR assay. The multiplex PCR relied on a mix of 60 forward primers for TCR Vbeta segments and 13 reverse primers for TCR Jbeta segments. The CDR3 region of rearranged TCR beta genes was amplified from genomic DNA with a multiplex PCR assay. The amplified TCR beta libraries were sequenced on the Illumina HiSeq System as 87-base-pair reads. On the study's bioinformatics: Across the 600 to 700 repertoires, a later analysis counted some 80 million unique TCR beta chains, roughly 11 million of which were shared by at least two donors. A nearest-neighbor algorithm error-corrected the raw reads and collapsed the reads into unique sequences, merging closely related sequences to remove PCR and sequencing errors. To assign V, D and J gene segments, CDR3 sequences were aligned to IMGT reference sequences. For a sequence to be retained, at least a six-nucleotide match to both a V gene segment and a J gene segment was required. A rearrangement was called productive if the CDR3 had no stop codons and remained in frame with V and J, and every other rearrangement was called non-productive. CDR3 was defined according to IMGT convention as the region running from the second conserved V-encoded cysteine to the conserved J-encoded phenylalanine. The earlier analysis of some 540 of the donors excluded any sequence lacking an unambiguous match to a single V gene segment. In an earlier analysis of around 600 of the donors, V segments were called functional above 56.7% productive rearrangements and were called segregating when the between-donor standard deviation exceeded 5%. A statistical classification framework was built to diagnose cytomegalovirus status from the catalog of TCR beta chain sequences. In a later analysis, TCR nucleotide sequences were compared against IMGT/GENE-DB human TR gene sequences so that V and J genes could be assigned. Using the TCRdist pipeline, a later analysis assigned CDR3 sequences along with most-parsimonious VDJ recombination scenarios. A later analysis defined each TCR beta chain by its CDR3 amino acid sequence plus V-gene family, and excluded reads lacking a unique V-gene family. A later analysis removed 500 to 600 highly shared, low-generation-probability nucleotide sequences to deal with suspected cross-contamination and a sequencing artifact. A later analysis calculated a clonal expansion index for each public chain from normalized within-repertoire ranks of inferred template counts. In a later analysis, generation probabilities were computed using a VDJ recombination model fitted to out-of-frame rearrangements, and the results were checked against IGoR. In a later analysis, TCR-TCR, TCR-HLA and TCR-CMV co-occurrence was scored with hypergeometric tests, and a repertoire-size bias correction was applied to TCR pairs. False discovery rates were estimated in a later analysis by permuting HLA or CMV assignments 20 times. In a later analysis, co-occurring TCRs were grouped using DBSCAN, with TCRdist sequence similarity added in when clustering inside HLA-allele-positive subsets. Repertoires with fewer than 30,000 or more than 120,000 public chains were left out of co-occurrence clustering, as were five repertoires with anomalous nucleotide sharing. Not all clones reach the TCRdb copy of this immuneACCESS table, which keeps in-frame sequences only. Checked studies attribute under half of the gap to unresolved V genes and leave the rest unexplained. V, J and clone size were drawn from that table, and D and trimming were deduced from the DNA. Counted in this sample were approximately 120,000 clones; roughly four fifths of them appeared once. The biggest ten clones account for 4% to 4.5% of the sample.

The data belong to a study of cytomegalovirus exposure and HLA in healthy donors (dated by TCRdb to the late 2010s). About the study as a whole: In an earlier analysis of fewer than 750 of the donors, 250 to 350 Gb of sequence data and roughly 100 million unique TCR beta sequences from roughly 180 million T cells were reported. An early release covering roughly 600 HLA-typed donors comprised 250 to 350 gigabases of sequencing data and 85 million to 100 million unique TCR sequences. The genetic ancestry cluster associated with self-reported Caucasian donors included over 80% of the 398 genotyped donors. The study aimed to test whether signatures of past pathogen exposure could be identified by cataloging public T cell receptors. The study profiled the T cell repertoires of approximately 700 subjects by immunosequencing and related them to cytomegalovirus serostatus. Besides the first cohort of approximately 710 subjects, a separate validation cohort made up of over 95 different subjects was used. The study combined high-throughput TCR immunosequencing, statistical association of individual TCRs with disease status, and machine learning to predict cytomegalovirus infection status. To study patterns of TCR occurrence, a later analysis re-analyzed previously published TCR beta repertoires from more than 550 donors and added high-resolution HLA genotyping. The later analysis used no new phenotypic data to find candidate immune exposures, relying instead on TCR beta sequences and their occurrence across donors. An earlier analysis of fewer than 750 of the donors used high-throughput TCR beta sequencing to judge whether each TCR beta V gene segment behaved as functional or pseudogenic. Donor age, sex, ethnicity and CMV serostatus were collected together with the repertoire data. In a later genetic analysis, genome-wide SNP genotypes for about three fifths of the 666 donors were used, and that subset was treated as a discovery cohort. Every repertoire in the discovery cohort had been generated on one and the same sequencing platform. HLA typing covered class I and class II loci at four-digit resolution. Typing coverage differed by locus: A, B, C, DRB1 and DQB1 were typed in roughly 620-630 donors, DQA1 in about 550, DPA1 in around 580, and DPB1 in approximately 450. Four to six DR-DQ haplotypes were handled as single units for association and clustering because linkage in the cohort was strong. Among about 370 genotyped donors of the cohort, an average of approximately 220,000 unique TCR beta nucleotide sequences was sequenced per donor, of which about 19% were non-productive.

In total, 500 to 700 healthy bone marrow donors made up the cohort. All cohort members were sampled while nominally healthy, although unrecorded immune exposures were likely present. The donor tested CMV seropositive and was one of the 289 seropositive cohort members. A peripheral blood sample was provided by each donor, and peripheral blood mononuclear cells were used for TCR beta sequencing. The Qiagen DNeasy Blood Extraction Kit was used to extract genomic DNA from the blood cell samples. Reading from cysteine to phenylalanine, the CDR3 counts 16 amino acids. Only the CDR3 part of the read is kept: 48 bases, read in frame from the first base. The germline V gene gives CDR1 as SGDLS and CDR2 as YYNGEE. After removal of 0 bases from V and 4 bases from J, the junction retains 5 bases not matched to a gene. Overall study results and their limits: Most TCR sequences were seen in very few donors, while some public TCRs were found in many individuals. A total of fewer than 200 TCR beta chains were listed by the study as associated with cytomegalovirus. Sequencing depth was assumed to be roughly uniform across donors in the presence/absence analyses, though that assumption may not hold. At a false discovery rate of 0.05, a later analysis linked around 17,000 TCR beta sequences to specific HLA alleles. According to the authors, the approach could potentially be generalized to other disease states and immunological phenotypes. Assigning TCR associations to individual alleles was difficult when HLA alleles, especially DR and DQ, strongly co-occurred. The earlier analysis of some 540 of the donors excluded some 15 rarely observed V segments, including chromosome 9 orphons, because counts were too low. A cluster of highly shared sequence variants was judged likely to be a technical artifact of the sequencing pipeline. A later analysis found that TCR association rates varied across HLA loci, with DRB1 alleles showing the most associated TCRs and HLA-C alleles the fewest. In an earlier analysis of around 600 of the donors, most TCR beta V segments were observed in productive rearrangements about 90% or about 30% of the time, broadly matching IMGT annotations. The 87-base-pair reads could not distinguish some IMGT-functional V segments, including TRBV6-2 and TRBV6-3, so those segments were excluded. HLA typing was unavailable for some donors at each locus, so association tests used only the typed subset. In vitro tests confirmed that three of the cytomegalovirus-associated TCR beta chains recognize cytomegalovirus antigens. According to a later analysis, parvovirus B19, influenza, CMV and Epstein-Barr virus appeared linked to several top co-occurrence clusters. For the cohort, immune exposure information was limited to CMV serostatus. In both the original and validation cohorts, the classifier was reported to diagnose cytomegalovirus status with high specificity and sensitivity. According to a later genetic analysis, donors in an Asian-associated ancestry cluster had fewer N-insertions in productive TCRs than the roughly 670-donor mean. In a later analysis, HLA-associated TCR beta chains showed more clonal expansion and lower generation probabilities than non-associated chains that were equally common. A later analysis found that most CMV-associated TCR beta chains appeared HLA-restricted, with HLA associations seemingly driven largely by CMV exposure. In this cohort, only TCR beta chains were sequenced, and detectable features were limited by the absence of alpha or paired-chain data. Correlated functional status among segregating V segments might reflect linkage disequilibrium, but an unknown experimental factor could not be ruled out. A further reported finding was that TCR beta sequences accurately predicted the HLA-A and HLA-B alleles for most subjects in the first cohort. A later genetic analysis associated a missense DCLRE1C variant with V-gene and J-gene trimming of TCR beta chains, and an independent cohort replicated the association.

This chain joins TRBV9 to TRBJ2-2; TRBD1 aligns with 8 central bases. This receptor was obtained from a woman aged 45 to 65 in good health and CMV-seropositive. The sequenced sample consisted of PBMCs. The CDR3 protein: CASSVVPGGFTGELFF. The nucleotides are TGTGCCAGCAGCGTAGTTCCAGGGGGCTTCACCGGGGAGCTGTTTTTT.